This TCR beta chain came from a study of chemoradiotherapy in HPV16-positive cancers. Assay: immunoSEQ multiplex PCR; the TCRdb copy retains only in-frame clones and omits some. Of 12,000 to 15,000 clones listed, more than 75% are singletons. For this clone: Its specificity is unknown.

Whole-study findings and limits: Candidate HPV-specific clones and E7-related TCR motifs grew in tumor during treatment.

Germline lookup yields CDR1 SGHTS and CDR2 YDEGEE. The CDR3 has 14 amino acids. Trimming removed 5 bases from V and 1 base from J, with 12 bases in between. This sequence originates from a human donor with HPV-associated anogenital cancer. The chain uses TRBV5-8 and TRBJ1-1; D possibly corresponds to TRBD1 (5 bases). The sample here was blood, taken from a patient who underwent chemoradiotherapy. CDR3 sequence: CASSTGPANTEAFF. CDR3 coding DNA: TGTGCCAGCAGTACGGGACCAGCGAACACTGAAGCTTTCTTT.